This T cell receptor (beta chain) was observed in a study of regulatory T cells in long-lasting Graves disease. Indicated time point: newly diagnosed GD, antithyroid drugs for less than 3 months. The TCR library was prepared using RNA isolated from PBMCs. Whole-study findings and limits: For persistent Graves' patients, TCR diversity was lower than for newly diagnosed ones.

Trimming cost V 7 bases and J 2 bases, with 15 bases left between them. The CDR3 has 16 amino acids. This clonotype was seen more than once but under ten times. The antigen is unknown. Arm-PCR with iRepertoire HTBI primers amplified the CDR3 regions for these TCR beta libraries. TCRdb used MiXCR to reprocess the multiplex PCR reads, holding one entry per CDR3 protein. The sample includes approximately 470,000 distinct CDR3 sequences, around 15% of them seen just once. Another study also made use of these data, one on T cells in Graves' hyperthyroidism and ophthalmopathy. From that second work: Hyperthyroidism, newly diagnosed and lasting under 2 months, affected patients aged 18 to 65. The primer set for the first-round RT-PCR of the TCR CDR3 was HTBI.

Sequencing was performed on peripheral blood mononuclear cells (PBMCs), taken at new diagnosis, from a patient treated with antithyroid drugs. The TCR comes from a man aged 35-49 years with Graves disease. The chain links TRBV12-3 or TRBV12-4 to TRBJ2-6; D might be TRBD2 (7 bases). This chain's CDR3 is CASIKGGKPGANVLTF. The CDR3 nucleotides are TGTGCCAGCATCAAGGGGGGGAAGCCTGGGGCCAACGTCCTGACTTTC.